This record looks at one T cell receptor (beta chain) sequence and its context. The treatment is: over 15 received Ad26.COV2.S at low or high dose, single or two shots; about 5 received placebo; per-sample allocation not given. The study sampled participants on day 63 after the first vaccine or placebo injection. What was given as vaccine was an Ad26 vector encoding Wuhan-strain SARS-CoV-2 spike. This entry is derived from a study of Ad26.COV2.S vaccination and SARS-CoV-2 variants. Study summary: Doses of Ad26.COV2.S were injected into muscle once or twice, 56 days apart.

Sequencing used immunoSEQ multiplex PCR; TCRdb keeps in-frame clones, though not all of them. The sample records some 520,000 clones, approximately 88% being singletons. The receptor was isolated from a person between 18 and 60 years old who received the Ad26.COV2.S COVID-19 vaccine or a placebo. The input for sequencing was peripheral blood, taken in a trial of Ad26.COV2.S vaccine versus placebo.

CDR3 sequence: CASSLIWDGYGYTF. The CDR3, as DNA: TGTGCCAGCAGCTTGATTTGGGACGGCTATGGCTACACCTTC. This chain uses TRBV7-2 with TRBJ1-2, with D maybe TRBD1 (5 bases). Trimming removed 3 bases at V and 4 bases at J, with 12 bases between. CDR1 and CDR2 from the germline V gene are SGHTA and FQGNSA. The CDR3 has 14 residues.